This T cell receptor beta chain derives from a study of T cells expressing NK-cell markers. On the study more broadly: Within the sequenced cohort of eight donors, seven exhibited HCMV seropositivity and one was seronegative.

With UMIs, 5'RACE template switching was used to make TCR beta cDNA. From the 5' RACE reads, TCRdb lists one entry per CDR3 protein and no DNA. Recorded here are about 550,000 distinct CDR3 sequences; the top ten clones represent 3% to 4.5%. Overall study results and limits: The contribution of dominant NKG2C+ clonotypes to CD8+ T cells in several donors was roughly 1.0-8%.

With regard to this clonotype: The target antigen is unknown.

This receptor was identified in a young man in good health. The specimen was blood T cells: a sorted CD56 or NKG2C T cell subset, CD4+ or CD8+ T cells, or bulk PBMC T cells (not recorded which).

CDR3 residues: CASSLGEGPYEQYF. The chain is built from TRBV12-3 or TRBV12-4 and TRBJ2-7; there is no DNA to check the TCRdb D call of TRBD2. The CDR3 sequence is 14 residues long.